This TCR beta chain stems from a study of T cells after yellow fever vaccination. Regarding the study as a whole: Highly abundant clonotypes carried over from the bulk population could end up in FACS-sorted repertoires as contaminants.

Turning to this clonotype: The antigen remains undetermined.

Trimming took off 0 bases at V and 6 bases at J, with 13 bases between the two ends. The CDR3 totals 14 residues. Germline V gene sequence: CDR1 DFQATT, CDR2 SNEGSKA (reference sequence). TCRdb passed the 5' RACE reads through MiXCR, listing each CDR3 protein once. The sample has approximately 330,000 distinct CDR3 sequences; roughly 4% are singletons. The rearrangement joins TRBV20-1 to TRBJ2-3; perhaps TRBD2 as D (6 bases). The clonotype comes from a man between 18 and 29 years old who received the YFV17D yellow fever vaccine. The specimen comprised PBMCs, sampled 5 days after the yellow fever booster vaccination. The CDR3 nucleotides read TGCAGTGCTAGAGATGCGGCGGGGCAGGATACGCAGTATTTT. Translating gives CSARDAAGQDTQYF.